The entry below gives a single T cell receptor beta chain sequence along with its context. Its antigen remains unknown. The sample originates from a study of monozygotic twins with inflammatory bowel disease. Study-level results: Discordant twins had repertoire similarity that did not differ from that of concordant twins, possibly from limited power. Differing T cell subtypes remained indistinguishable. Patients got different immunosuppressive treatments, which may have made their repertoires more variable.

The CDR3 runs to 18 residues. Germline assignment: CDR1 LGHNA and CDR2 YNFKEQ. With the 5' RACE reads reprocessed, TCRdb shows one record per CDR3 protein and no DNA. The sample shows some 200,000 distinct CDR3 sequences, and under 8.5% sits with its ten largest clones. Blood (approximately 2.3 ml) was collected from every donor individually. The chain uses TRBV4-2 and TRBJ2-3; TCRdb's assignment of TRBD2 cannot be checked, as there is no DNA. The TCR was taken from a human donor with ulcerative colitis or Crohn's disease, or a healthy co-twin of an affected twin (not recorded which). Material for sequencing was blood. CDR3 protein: CASSQDLWLAGVTDTQYF.